A single count supports the clone carrying this T cell receptor (beta chain). Its antigen is unidentified. The data stem from a study of cytomegalovirus exposure and HLA in healthy donors. Study-wide results and caveats: After further analysis at a later stage, 15,000 to 20,000 TCR beta sequences were associated with HLA alleles at 0.05 false discovery rate.

The V and J ends lost 11 bases and 4 bases respectively, with 21 bases between them. This CDR3 region has 14 residues. Germline values: CDR1 ENHRY, CDR2 SYGVKD. PCR involved 60 Vbeta and 13 Jbeta primers. The repertoire was sequenced with immunoSEQ multiplex PCR; TCRdb's copy has only in-frame clones and lacks some. The table shows about 190,000 clones, with around 82% occurring only once. This TCR was sampled from a man younger than 30 in good health and CMV-seronegative. The genes are TRBV10-3 and TRBJ2-7; perhaps TRBD1 as D (8 bases). Sequenced sample: PBMCs. CDR3 in amino acids: CAAGGQGAGYEQYF. DNA of the CDR3: TGTGCCGCTGGAGGACAGGGAGCGGGGTACGAGCAGTACTTC.